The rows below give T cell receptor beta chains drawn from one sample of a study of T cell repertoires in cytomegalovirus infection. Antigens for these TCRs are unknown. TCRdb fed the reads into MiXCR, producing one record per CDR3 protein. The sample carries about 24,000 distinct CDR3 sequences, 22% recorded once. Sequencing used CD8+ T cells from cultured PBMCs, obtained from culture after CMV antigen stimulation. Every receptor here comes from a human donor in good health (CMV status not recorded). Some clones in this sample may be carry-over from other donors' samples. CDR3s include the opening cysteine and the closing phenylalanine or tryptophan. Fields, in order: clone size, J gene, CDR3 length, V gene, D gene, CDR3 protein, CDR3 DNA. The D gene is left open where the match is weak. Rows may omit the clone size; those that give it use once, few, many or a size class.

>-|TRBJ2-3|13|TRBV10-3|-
CAISEGGADTQYF
TGTGCCATCTCCGAGGGGGGGGCAGATACGCAGTATTTT
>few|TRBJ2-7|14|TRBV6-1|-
CASSDRGYYYEQYF
TGTGCCAGCAGTGATCGAGGTTACTACTACGAGCAGTACTTC
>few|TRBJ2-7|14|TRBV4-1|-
CASSQSTGDYEQYF
TGCGCCAGCAGCCAATCGACAGGCGACTACGAGCAGTACTTC
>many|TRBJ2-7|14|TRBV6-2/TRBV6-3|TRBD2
CASTRLAGYDEQYF
TGTGCCAGCACCCGACTAGCGGGGTATGACGAGCAGTACTTC
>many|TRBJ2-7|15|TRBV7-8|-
CASSLDPQPLYEQYF
TGTGCCAGCAGCTTAGATCCCCAGCCCCTATACGAGCAGTACTTC
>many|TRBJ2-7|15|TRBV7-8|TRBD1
CASSSRQGRHYEQYF
TGTGCCAGCAGCTCCCGACAGGGCAGGCACTACGAGCAGTACTTC
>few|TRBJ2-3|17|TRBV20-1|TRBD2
CSARSTSGPYSTDTQYF
TGCAGTGCTAGATCTACTAGCGGCCCCTACAGCACAGATACGCAGTATTTT
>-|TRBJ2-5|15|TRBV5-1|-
CASSFRDSRPETQYF
TGCGCCAGCAGCTTCCGGGACTCCAGGCCAGAGACCCAGTACTTC
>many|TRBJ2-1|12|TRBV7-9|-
CASSLGLNEQFF
TGTGCCAGCAGCTTAGGGCTAAATGAGCAGTTCTTC
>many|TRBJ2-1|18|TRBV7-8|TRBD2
CASSPLAGGPSSYNEQFF
TGTGCCAGCAGCCCGCTAGCGGGGGGGCCAAGCTCCTACAATGAGCAGTTCTTC
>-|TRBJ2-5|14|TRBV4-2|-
CASSQGFGRETQYF
TGTGCCAGCAGCCAAGGTTTCGGACGTGAGACCCAGTACTTC
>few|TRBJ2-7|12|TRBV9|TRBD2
CASSSGTTEQYF
TGTGCCAGCAGCTCCGGGACTACCGAGCAGTACTTC
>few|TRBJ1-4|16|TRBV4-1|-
CASSQPLDNSLEKLFF
TGCGCCAGCAGCCAACCCTTGGACAACTCCCTTGAAAAACTGTTTTTT
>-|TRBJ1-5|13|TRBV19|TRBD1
CASSDRASQPQHF
TGTGCCAGTAGTGACAGGGCGAGTCAGCCCCAGCATTTT
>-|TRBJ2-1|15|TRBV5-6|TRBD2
CASTPEAGVYNEQFF
TGTGCCAGCACCCCGGAGGCGGGGGTCTACAATGAGCAGTTCTTC
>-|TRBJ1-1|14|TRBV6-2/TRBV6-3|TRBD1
CASCRGAMNTEAFF
TGTGCCAGTTGCAGGGGGGCAATGAACACTGAAGCTTTCTTT
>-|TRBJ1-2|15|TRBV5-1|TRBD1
CASSLGTGRSDGYTF
TGCGCCAGCAGCTTGGGGACAGGCCGCAGTGATGGCTACACCTTC
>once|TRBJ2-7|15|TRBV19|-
CASSTAGWPGDEQYF
TGTGCCAGTAGTACGGCTGGATGGCCCGGGGACGAGCAGTACTTC
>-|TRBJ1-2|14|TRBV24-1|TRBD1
CATNKQGANYGYTF
TGTGCCACCAACAAACAGGGGGCGAACTATGGCTACACCTTC
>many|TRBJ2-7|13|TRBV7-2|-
CASSPTADGEQYF
TGTGCCAGCAGCCCGACAGCGGATGGCGAGCAGTACTTC
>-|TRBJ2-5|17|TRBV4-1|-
CASSQDPPQVEWETQYF
TGCGCCAGCAGCCAAGATCCGCCCCAAGTTGAGTGGGAGACCCAGTACTTC
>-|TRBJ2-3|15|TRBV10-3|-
CAISGGGGFTDTQYF
TGTGCCATCAGTGGAGGAGGGGGTTTCACAGATACGCAGTATTTT
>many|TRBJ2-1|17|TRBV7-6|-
CASSQYVEGGPNNEQFF
TGTGCCAGCAGCCAATATGTAGAAGGGGGGCCGAACAATGAGCAGTTCTTC
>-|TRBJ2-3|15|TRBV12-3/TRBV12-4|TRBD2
CASSLAGGSSDTQYF
TGTGCCAGCAGTCTAGCGGGGGGGTCTTCAGATACGCAGTATTTT
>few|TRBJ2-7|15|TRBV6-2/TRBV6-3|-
CASRLRHRKTYEQYF
TGTGCCAGCAGACTAAGACACAGGAAAACCTACGAGCAGTACTTC